Listed here are 24 T cell receptor beta chains from one sample, sequenced in a study of T-cell memory formation after mild COVID-19. TCRdb ran MiXCR on the 5' RACE reads and lists one entry per CDR3 protein. Among 350,000 to 500,000 distinct CDR3 sequences listed, more than 20% were seen once. The sequencing input was PBMCs or a T cell subset sorted from them (not recorded which). Every receptor here comes from an adult woman who had mild COVID-19 (a few samples of this study predate the infection). Cell type and time point are not known.

The rearrangement joins TRBV5-1 to TRBJ2-5; a possible D gene is TRBD1 (5 bases). CDR3 length: 12 residues. Trimming cost V 9 bases and J 4 bases, with 13 bases left between them. Germline CDR1 SGHRS, CDR2 YFSETQ. The CDR3 sequence is CATTGVGETQYF. CDR3 bases: TGCGCCACCACAGGTGTAGGAGAGACCCAGTACTTC.

The rearrangement links TRBV2 to TRBJ2-7; the match to TRBD1 covers 8 bases. Trimming cost V 8 bases and J 1 base; bases outside gene matches: 7. CDR1 and CDR2 from the germline V gene are SNHLY and FYNNEI. The CDR3 contains 14 residues. The CDR3 region is CASRRTGISYEQYF. The CDR3 region has the DNA TGTGCCAGCCGACGGACAGGGATTTCCTACGAGCAGTACTTC. Looking up the rest from reference TRBV2 and TRBJ2-7 gives the full variable domain: EPEVTQTPSHQVTQMGQEVILRCVPISNHLYFYWYRQILGQKVEFLVSFYNNEISEKSEIFDDQFSVERPDGSNFTLKIRSTKLEDSAMYFCASRRTGISYEQYFGPGTRLTVT.

The chain recombines TRBV7-6 with TRBJ2-3, with 7 bases matching TRBD1. V lost 4 bases, J lost 4 bases, and 8 bases stayed unmatched. CDR3 length: 15 amino acids. Germline CDR1 and CDR2: SGHVS and FNYEAQ. CDR3 amino acids: CASSSNRGPADTQYF. Here the CDR3 DNA reads TGTGCCAGCAGCTCAAACAGGGGCCCGGCAGATACGCAGTATTTT.

This clonotype appeared a few times. The DNA of the CDR3 is TGTGCCAGCAGCCTCCGGGCTTTTCCAAAGGCTCACGAGCAGTACTTC. Its translation is CASSLRAFPKAHEQYF. The chain links TRBV14 to TRBJ2-7, with D unclear. Looked up from germline, CDR1 is SGHDN and CDR2 is FVKESK. V was clipped by 4 bases and J by 5 bases, with 21 bases between them. The CDR3 sequence is 16 residues long.

This clonotype has a handful of counts. The J gene is TRBJ2-6, the V gene TRBV7-9; D remains ambiguous. Germline V gene data show CDR1 as SEHNR and CDR2 as FQNEAQ (reference sequence). The CDR3 is 12 residues long. Trimming cost V 4 bases and J 6 bases, with 4 bases left between them. In DNA, the CDR3 is TGTGCCAGCAGCTCCCCGGCCAACGTCCTGACTTTC. It translates to CASSSPANVLTF.

This clonotype was seen more than once but under ten times. The chain combines TRBV28 with TRBJ2-7; 7 bases are a match to TRBD1. CDR3 length equals 15 residues. Looked up from germline, CDR1 is MDHEN and CDR2 is SYDVKM. V gave up 5 bases and J gave up 1 base; unmatched junction bases: 8. Here the CDR3 reads CASSDSGTVSYEQYF. CDR3 bases: TGTGCCAGCAGTGACTCCGGGACAGTATCCTACGAGCAGTACTTC.

The chain has TRBV20-1 and TRBJ2-1, with D perhaps TRBD2 (5 bases). Trimming shortened V by 7 bases and J by 5 bases, and 9 bases separated the two germline ends. Germline V gene sequence: CDR1 DFQATT, CDR2 SNEGSKA (reference sequence). The CDR3 has 11 residues. DNA for the CDR3: TGCAGTGTTAGGAGGAACAATGAGCAGTTCTTC. It translates to CSVRRNNEQFF.

This clonotype was seen a handful of times. This chain connects TRBV6-6 to TRBJ1-1; 9 bases align to TRBD1. Germline-derived CDR1 and CDR2 are MNHNY and SVGAGI (reference sequence). The CDR3 runs to 15 residues. V was clipped by 7 bases and J by 0 bases; unmatched bases: 6. CDR3 sequence: CASTPTGGVNTEAFF. CDR3 DNA sequence: TGTGCCAGCACCCCGACAGGGGGTGTGAACACTGAAGCTTTCTTT.

The chain links TRBV12-3 or TRBV12-4 to TRBJ2-1; 9 bases map to TRBD2. CDR3 length equals 15 residues. The trim removed 3 bases at V and 7 bases at J, leaving 7 bases unmatched. The CDR3 sequence: CASSLYGGGANEQFF. The CDR3 region has the DNA TGTGCCAGCAGTTTGTATGGCGGGGGGGCTAATGAGCAGTTCTTC.

There are a few counts of this clonotype. This chain connects TRBV12-3 or TRBV12-4 to TRBJ2-5, with D possibly being TRBD1 or TRBD2 (5 bases each). V was pared by 0 bases and J by 9 bases, with 14 bases between. The CDR3 has 14 residues. CDR3: CASSLAGVEKAQYF. The CDR3 DNA reads as TGTGCCAGCAGTTTAGCGGGGGTCGAGAAGGCCCAGTACTTC.

This clonotype was picked up one time. The DNA for the CDR3 is TGTGCCAGCAGTGCCTCGAGGAAAACCGGGGAGCTGTTTTTT. It encodes CASSASRKTGELFF. The J gene is TRBJ2-2, the V gene TRBV25-1, with no clear D. V dropped 4 bases and J dropped 5 bases, with 11 bases sitting between them. The CDR3 totals 14 residues. The germline V gene has CDR1 MGHDK and CDR2 SYGVNS.

This clonotype was detected many times. The chain links TRBV7-2 to TRBJ2-7, with TRBD2 matching 10 bases. This CDR3 is 16 amino acids long. The germline CDR1 and CDR2 sequences are SGHTA and FQGNSA. The ends lost 2 bases at V and 3 bases at J; junction bases unmatched: 7. The CDR3 sequence is CASSLIIASGSYEQYF. CDR3 coding DNA: TGTGCCAGCAGCTTAATTATTGCTAGCGGGAGCTACGAGCAGTACTTC.

V is TRBV4-2 and J is TRBJ2-1; 8 bases are a match to TRBD2. Germline CDR1 reads LGHNA; CDR2 reads YNFKEQ. This CDR3 comprises 15 residues. With V trimmed by 4 bases and J by 6 bases, 8 bases remained unmatched. CDR3 DNA: TGTGCCAGCAGCCCGCGTGCGGGAGGAATCAATGAGCAGTTCTTC. As protein: CASSPRAGGINEQFF.

The chain combines TRBV28 with TRBJ1-1; no clear D gene. The V gene's germline CDR1 is MDHEN and CDR2 SYDVKM. This CDR3 comprises 14 residues. With 7 bases removed from V and 1 base from J, the gap between germline ends came to 13 bases. CDR3 coding DNA: TGTGCCAGCAAAGTATTAGGAGGGAACACTGAAGCTTTCTTT. Its protein product is CASKVLGGNTEAFF.

The chain combines TRBV7-2 with TRBJ2-3; 11 nucleotides line up with TRBD2. Germline V gene lookup returns CDR1 SGHTA and CDR2 FQGNSA. The CDR3 length is 15 residues. Trimming at V came to 4 bases and at J to 3 bases, leaving 3 bases not matched to a gene. DNA for the CDR3: TGTGCCAGCAGCTCGCGACTAGCGGGAACAGATACGCAGTATTTT. Its protein product is CASSSRLAGTDTQYF.

The chain uses TRBV27 and TRBJ2-7; perhaps TRBD2 as D (6 bases). From germline, CDR1 is MNHEY and CDR2 SMNVEV (reference sequence). The length of the CDR3 is 15 residues. V dropped 2 bases and J dropped 7 bases, with 18 bases sitting between them. The CDR3 coding sequence is TGTGCCAGCAGTTTAGACGGGGGAGTACGTCTGGAGCAGTACTTC. It specifies CASSLDGGVRLEQYF.

This clonotype came up a few times. The CDR3 DNA follows: TGTGCCAGCAGCCTGCGACTAGCCAACGACGAGCAGTACTTC. Translation: CASSLRLANDEQYF. V usage is TRBV11-2 and J usage is TRBJ2-7; 7 bases fit TRBD2. Unmatched junction bases numbered 9, after V lost 5 bases and J lost 5 bases. There are 14 residues in the CDR3. Germline V gene lookup returns CDR1 SGHAT and CDR2 FQNNGV.

This clonotype occurred a few times. V and J are TRBV11-2 and TRBJ2-2; tentative D call: TRBD2 (5 bases). This CDR3 has 13 residues. The V end was cut by 5 bases, the J end by 7 bases, with 11 bases between. The germline gives CDR1 SGHAT, CDR2 FQNNGV. The CDR3 reads CASSPHGDGELFF. The CDR3 nucleotides read TGTGCCAGCAGCCCGCACGGGGACGGGGAGCTGTTTTTT. Looking up the rest from reference TRBV11-2 and TRBJ2-2 gives the full variable domain: EAGVAQSPRYKIIEKRQSVAFWCNPISGHATLYWYQQILGQGPKLLIQFQNNGVVDDSQLPKDRFSAERLKGVDSTLKIQPAKLEDSAVYLCASSPHGDGELFFGEGSRLTVL.

The table lists this clonotype with a few counts. J is TRBJ2-3 and V is TRBV5-6, with 8 bases lining up with TRBD2. CDR3 length equals 15 residues. V lost 1 base, J lost 2 bases, and 3 bases stayed unmatched. The germline CDR1 and CDR2 sequences are SGHDT and YYEEEE. The CDR3 region is CASSLLTSVTDTQYF. CDR3 bases: TGTGCCAGCAGCTTGTTGACTAGCGTCACAGATACGCAGTATTTT. The whole variable domain, remainder taken from reference TRBV5-6 and TRBJ2-3, is DAGVTQSPTHLIKTRGQQVTLRCSPKSGHDTVSWYQQALGQGPQFIFQYYEEEERQRGNFPDRFSGHQFPNYSSELNVNALLLGDSALYLCASSLLTSVTDTQYFGPGTRLTVL.

The chain links TRBV19 to TRBJ2-7; the D is unclear. The CDR3 contains 11 residues. V lost 7 bases, J lost 3 bases, and 7 bases lay in between. Germline V lookup: CDR1 LNHDA, CDR2 SQIVND (reference sequence). The CDR3 nucleotides read TGTGCCAGTACGATGGGCTACGAGCAGTACTTC. Its translation is CASTMGYEQYF.

CDR3: CAWSHPGPQYF. CDR3 sequence (DNA): TGTGCCTGGAGTCACCCGGGACCGCAGTACTTC. V and J are TRBV30 and TRBJ2-7, with D perhaps assigned TRBD1 or TRBD2 (5 bases each). Germline V gene data show CDR1 as GTSNPN and CDR2 as SVGIG (reference sequence). The CDR3 contains 11 residues. Trimming cost V 2 bases and J 9 bases, with 11 bases left between them.

This clonotype was detected only once. This chain joins TRBV5-6 and TRBJ1-2; no clear D gene. V was trimmed by 0 bases and J by 5 bases, leaving 5 bases between them. The length of the CDR3 is 12 residues. From germline, CDR1 is SGHDT and CDR2 YYEEEE. The CDR3 DNA follows: TGTGCCAGCAGCTTGGAACAGTATGGCTACACCTTC. It specifies CASSLEQYGYTF.

This clonotype was seen a few times. The rearrangement joins TRBV9 to TRBJ2-3, with 9 bases lining up with TRBD2. Trimming cost V 0 bases and J 0 bases; bases outside gene matches: 2. CDR3 length: 16 residues. The V gene's germline CDR1 is SGDLS and CDR2 YYNGEE. The CDR3 region is CASSVAAGGSTDTQYF. The CDR3 nucleotides read TGTGCCAGCAGCGTAGCTGCGGGAGGGAGCACAGATACGCAGTATTTT.

The CDR3 nucleotides read TGTGCCAGCAGCCAAACTAGCGGAGGCACCGGGGAGCTGTTTTTT. This encodes CASSQTSGGTGELFF. J is TRBJ2-2 and V is TRBV3-1; 8 nucleotides align to TRBD2. Germline V gene data show CDR1 as LGHDT and CDR2 as YNNKEL (reference sequence). The ends lost 2 bases at V and 4 bases at J; junction bases unmatched: 3. The CDR3 is 15 residues long.